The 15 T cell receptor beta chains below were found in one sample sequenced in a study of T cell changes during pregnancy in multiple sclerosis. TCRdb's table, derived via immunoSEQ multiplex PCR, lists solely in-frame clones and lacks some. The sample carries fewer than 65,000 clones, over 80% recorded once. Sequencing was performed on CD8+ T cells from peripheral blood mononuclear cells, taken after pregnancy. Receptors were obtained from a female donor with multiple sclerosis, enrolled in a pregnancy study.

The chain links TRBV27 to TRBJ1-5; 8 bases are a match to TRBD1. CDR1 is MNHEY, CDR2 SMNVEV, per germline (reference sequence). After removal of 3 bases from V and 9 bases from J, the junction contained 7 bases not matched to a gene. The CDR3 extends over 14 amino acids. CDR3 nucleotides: TGTGCCAGCAGTTTCCTCAGGGGGACAGGGCCCCAGCATTTT. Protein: CASSFLRGTGPQHF.

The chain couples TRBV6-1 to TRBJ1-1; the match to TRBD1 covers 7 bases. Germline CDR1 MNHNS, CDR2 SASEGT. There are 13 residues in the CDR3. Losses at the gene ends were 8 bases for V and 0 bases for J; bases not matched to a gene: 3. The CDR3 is CASGDRVNTEAFF. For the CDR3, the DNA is TGTGCCAGCGGAGACAGGGTGAACACTGAAGCTTTCTTT.

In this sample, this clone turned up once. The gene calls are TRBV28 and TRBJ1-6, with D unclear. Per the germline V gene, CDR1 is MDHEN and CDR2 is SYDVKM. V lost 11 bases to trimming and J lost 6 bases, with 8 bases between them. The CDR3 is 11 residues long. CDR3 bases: TGTGCCGCCAGCGGTAATTCACCCCTCCACTTT. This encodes CAASGNSPLHF.

The DNA of the CDR3 is TGTGCCAGCTCCCCCAGGGCTAGCACAGATACGCAGTATTTT. Amino acids: CASSPRASTDTQYF. The chain links TRBV18 to TRBJ2-3, with D possibly being TRBD1 (5 bases). Trimming left V 6 bases short and J 0 bases short, with 10 bases between. The length of the CDR3 is 14 residues. Germline CDR1 is KGHSH and CDR2 is LQKENI.

CDR3 DNA sequence: TGTGCCAGCAGTTCCGACATACATGAAGTAAACTATGGCTACACCTTC. It translates to CASSSDIHEVNYGYTF. The chain is built from TRBV6-5 and TRBJ1-2; no firm D call. The germline V and J ends were trimmed by 4 bases and 2 bases, with 17 bases remaining between them. Per germline, CDR1 MNHEY and CDR2 SVGAGI. The CDR3 length is 16 residues.

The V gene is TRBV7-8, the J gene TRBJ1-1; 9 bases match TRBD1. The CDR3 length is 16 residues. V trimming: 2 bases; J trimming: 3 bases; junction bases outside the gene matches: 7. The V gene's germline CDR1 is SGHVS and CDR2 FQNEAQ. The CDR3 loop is CASSLRDRVRHTEAFF. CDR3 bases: TGTGCCAGCAGCTTAAGGGACAGGGTTCGGCACACTGAAGCTTTCTTT.

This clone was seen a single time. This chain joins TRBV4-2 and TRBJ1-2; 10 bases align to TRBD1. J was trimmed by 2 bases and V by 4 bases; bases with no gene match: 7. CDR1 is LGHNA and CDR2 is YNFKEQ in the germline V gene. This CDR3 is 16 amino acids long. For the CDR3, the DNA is TGTGCCAGCAGCCCAGGCGGACAGGGGGGGAACTATGGCTACACCTTC. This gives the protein CASSPGGQGGNYGYTF.

The CDR3 DNA follows: TGTGCCAGTAGTATAGTAGGGGGGGGAAGCAATCAGCCCCAGCATTTT. Its protein product is CASSIVGGGSNQPQHF. The genes are TRBV19 and TRBJ1-5; TRBD1 might be the D (6 bases). The V gene lost 1 base and the J gene lost 1 base, with 11 bases spanning the gap. Germline V CDR1 and CDR2: LNHDA, SQIVND (reference sequence). The CDR3 is made up of 16 amino acids.

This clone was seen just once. As DNA, the CDR3 is TGTGCCAGCAGCGGTACAGGAGCTGGAAACACCATATATTTT. The encoded protein is CASSGTGAGNTIYF. The rearrangement joins TRBV7-3 to TRBJ1-3; perhaps TRBD1 as D (5 bases). V lost 5 bases, J lost 2 bases, and 10 bases lay in between. Germline values: CDR1 SGHTA, CDR2 FQGTGA. The CDR3 is made up of 14 amino acids.

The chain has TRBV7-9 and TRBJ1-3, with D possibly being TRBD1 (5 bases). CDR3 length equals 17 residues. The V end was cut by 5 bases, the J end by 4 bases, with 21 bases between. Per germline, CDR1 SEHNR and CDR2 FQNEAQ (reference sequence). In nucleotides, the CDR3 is TGTGCCAGCAGCCATACAAGCCTCCGGGGGGACGGAAACACCATATATTTT. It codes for CASSHTSLRGDGNTIYF.

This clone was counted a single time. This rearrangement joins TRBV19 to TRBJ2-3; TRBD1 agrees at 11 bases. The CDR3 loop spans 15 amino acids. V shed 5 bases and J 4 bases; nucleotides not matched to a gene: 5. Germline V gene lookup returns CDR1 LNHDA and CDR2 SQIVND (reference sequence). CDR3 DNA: TGTGCCAGTAGTCGGACAGGGGGCGCAGCAGATACGCAGTATTTT. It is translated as CASSRTGGAADTQYF.

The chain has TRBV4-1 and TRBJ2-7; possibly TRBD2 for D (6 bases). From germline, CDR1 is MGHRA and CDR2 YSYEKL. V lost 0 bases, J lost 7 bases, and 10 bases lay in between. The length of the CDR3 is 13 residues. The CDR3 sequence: CASSQDRGWEQYF. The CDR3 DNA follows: TGCGCCAGCAGCCAAGATCGGGGGTGGGAGCAGTACTTC.

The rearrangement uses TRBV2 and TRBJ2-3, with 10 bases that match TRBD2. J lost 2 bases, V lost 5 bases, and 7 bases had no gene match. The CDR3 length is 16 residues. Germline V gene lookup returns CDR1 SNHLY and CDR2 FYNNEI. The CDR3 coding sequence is TGTGCCAGCAGTCCCCGGAGCGGGGGGGTCACAGATACGCAGTATTTT. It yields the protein CASSPRSGGVTDTQYF.

CDR3 protein: CASSSGGQNTIYF. The CDR3 coding sequence is TGTGCCAGCAGCTCAGGGGGGCAAAACACCATATATTTT. The chain combines TRBV13 with TRBJ1-3; 7 nucleotides align to TRBD1. V lost 4 bases and J lost 6; bases outside the gene matches: 3. This CDR3 region has 13 residues. Germline CDR1 reads PRHDT; CDR2 reads FYEKMQ (reference sequence). The full variable domain, in which reference TRBV13 and TRBJ1-3 provide the parts outside the CDR3, is AAGVIQSPRHLIKEKRETATLKCYPIPRHDTVYWYQQGPGQDPQFLISFYEKMQSDKGSIPDRFSAQQFSDYHSELNMSSLELGDSALYFCASSSGGQNTIYFGEGSWLTVV.

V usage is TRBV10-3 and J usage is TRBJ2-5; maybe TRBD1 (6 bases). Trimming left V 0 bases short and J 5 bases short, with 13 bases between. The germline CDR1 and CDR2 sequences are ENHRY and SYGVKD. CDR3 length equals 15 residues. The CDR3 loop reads CAISESKGGFETQYF. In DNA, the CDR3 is TGTGCCATCAGTGAGTCTAAAGGGGGTTTCGAGACCCAGTACTTC.